This TCR beta chain was observed in a study of cytomegalovirus exposure and HLA in healthy donors. Donors had nominal health at sampling but likely had unrecorded immune exposures. Study outcomes and limitations: A later analysis linked a missense DCLRE1C variant to TCR beta V- and J-gene trimming. Later analysis indicated greater clonal expansion among HLA-associated TCR beta chains than among equally common other chains.

To note about this clone: What it binds is unknown.

Primers for the PCR totalled 60 Vbeta and 13 Jbeta. Produced via immunoSEQ multiplex PCR; TCRdb's table is partial and in-frame only. In total, the table holds about 91,000 clones. Sample: PBMCs. The receptor was derived from a woman aged 25 to 45 in good health and CMV-seronegative.

DNA for the CDR3: TGTGCCAGTCGATCGCGGGGCACGAACACCGGGGAGCTGTTTTTT. Protein product: CASRSRGTNTGELFF. This sequence joins TRBV19 and TRBJ2-2; D possibly corresponds to TRBD2 (6 bases). Trimming removed 8 bases from V and 0 bases from J, with 13 bases in between. The CDR3 totals 15 residues. Germline CDR1 and CDR2: LNHDA and SQIVND (reference sequence).